Below are 23 T cell receptor beta chains sequenced from a single sample in a study of OX40 agonist ivuxolimab in advanced cancers. The assay was immunoSEQ multiplex PCR, and TCRdb's table has in-frame clones only and misses some. The table shows about 66,000 clones, with roughly 81% occurring only once. The source material was CD4+ or CD8+ T cells sorted from blood, sampled in a trial of the OX40 agonist ivuxolimab. Receptor source: an adult with an advanced solid tumor such as melanoma, head and neck, liver or kidney cancer.

The table lists this clone with a few counts. The V gene is TRBV7-9, the J gene TRBJ1-6; maybe TRBD1 (6 bases). CDR1 SEHNR and CDR2 FQNEAQ come from the germline V gene (reference sequence). V lost 3 bases and J 7 bases, leaving 7 bases between the germline ends. The CDR3 spans 13 residues. Here the CDR3 DNA reads TGTGCCAGCAGCTTGGGGGCCAATTCACCCCTCCACTTT. Amino acid sequence: CASSLGANSPLHF.

Points on this clone: This CDR3 is also generated by other DNA sequences in the sample. This rearrangement joins TRBV27 to TRBJ1-1, with D tentatively TRBD1 (6 bases). V shed 2 bases and J shed 2 bases, with 9 bases lying between them. CDR1 and CDR2 from the germline V gene are MNHEY and SMNVEV (reference sequence). The CDR3 has 14 residues. CDR3 amino acids: CASSLRGQNTEAFF. CDR3 DNA sequence: TGTGCCAGCAGTTTAAGGGGACAAAACACTGAAGCTTTCTTT.

The chain has TRBV5-8 and TRBJ1-6; possible D gene TRBD1, 5 bases. V was shortened by 4 bases and J by 10 bases, with 6 bases between the two germline ends. This CDR3 contains 11 residues. Germline CDR1 is SGHTS and CDR2 is YDEGEE. The CDR3, as DNA: TGTGCCAGCAGCGGGGACTCACCCCTCCACTTT. It specifies CASSGDSPLHF.

This sequence joins TRBV5-4 and TRBJ2-3, with TRBD1 matching over 10 bases. This CDR3 is built from 19 residues. CDR1 and CDR2 (germline): SGHNT, YYREEE (reference sequence). V gave up 6 bases and J gave up 2 bases; unmatched junction bases: 18. The CDR3 bases are TGTGCCAGCATCACAGCGGGACAGGGGAGTTGTGGGACCACAGATACGCAGTATTTT. As protein: CASITAGQGSCGTTDTQYF.

J is TRBJ2-2 and V is TRBV6-6; no clear D gene. CDR1 is MNHNY, CDR2 SVGAGI, per germline (reference sequence). V shed 7 bases and J shed 5 bases, with 11 bases lying between them. The CDR3 spans 13 residues. CDR3 coding DNA: TGTGCCAGCAACACTCGGGTAACCGGGGAGCTGTTTTTT. Translation: CASNTRVTGELFF.

This clone was seen only a few times. The gene calls are TRBV21-1 and TRBJ2-4; the table assigns TRBD1, which was not confirmed against the DNA. TRBV21-1 is given as a pseudogene. The CDR3 length is 21 residues. The DNA of the CDR3 is TGTGCCAGCAGCAAAGCCGGGAGAGGGGACAGGGACCATTTAGCCAAAAACATTCAGTACTTC. Its protein is CASSKAGRGDRDHLAKNIQYF.

The rearrangement uses TRBV5-1 and TRBJ1-4; D remains unclear. The V gene lost 5 bases and the J gene lost 0 bases, with 5 bases spanning the gap. From germline, CDR1 is SGHRS and CDR2 YFSETQ. The CDR3 totals 13 residues. The CDR3 sequence is CASSRATNEKLFF. The CDR3 nucleotides read TGCGCCAGCAGTCGTGCAACTAATGAAAAACTGTTTTTT.

The rearrangement uses TRBV11-1 and TRBJ1-2; 10 bases align to TRBD1. The CDR3 spans 15 residues. The germline V gene has CDR1 SGHAT and CDR2 FQDESV (reference sequence). Trimming took 5 bases from V and 8 from J; bases not matched to a gene: 11. DNA for the CDR3: TGTGCCAGCAGCATTTCCCAGGACAGGGGGAAAGGCTACACCTTC. Its translation: CASSISQDRGKGYTF.

This clone was observed many times. The chain joins TRBV2 to TRBJ2-1; 12 bases match TRBD2. Germline lookup yields CDR1 SNHLY and CDR2 FYNNEI. The CDR3 has 15 residues. V shed 6 bases, J shed 5 bases, and the junction held 5 bases outside the gene matches. The CDR3 DNA is TGTGCCAGCAGACCGACTAGCGGGAGCAACAATGAGCAGTTCTTC. This sequence encodes CASRPTSGSNNEQFF.

This sequence joins TRBV6-5 and TRBJ1-5, with a tentative D call TRBD1 (5 bases). The V gene lost 0 bases and the J gene lost 2 bases, with 11 bases spanning the gap. CDR3 length equals 16 residues. Germline CDR1 reads MNHEY; CDR2 reads SVGAGI. The CDR3 bases are TGTGCCAGCAGTTACTCCGGGGGTATAGGCAATCAGCCCCAGCATTTT. Encoded protein: CASSYSGGIGNQPQHF.

The chain uses TRBV7-9 and TRBJ2-2; 7 nucleotides match TRBD1. Germline V gene data show CDR1 as SEHNR and CDR2 as FQNEAQ (reference sequence). With V trimmed by 1 base and J by 3 bases, 11 bases remained unmatched. This CDR3 region has 18 residues. CDR3 DNA: TGTGCCAGCAGCTTAGTAGTAAGACAGGGTCACGACACCGGGGAGCTGTTTTTT. It specifies CASSLVVRQGHDTGELFF.

The CDR3 loop reads CASSVGSGPEAFF. CDR3 bases: TGCGCCAGCAGCGTGGGCAGCGGCCCTGAAGCTTTCTTT. V gene TRBV5-1 combines with J gene TRBJ1-1; D gene uncertain. V was pared by 4 bases and J by 6 bases, with 13 bases between. The CDR3 contains 13 residues. The germline V gene has CDR1 SGHRS and CDR2 YFSETQ.

The CDR3 sequence: CASSLAGEYNEQFF. CDR3 nucleotides: TGTGCCAGCAGCTTAGCTGGAGAATACAATGAGCAGTTCTTC. The chain recombines TRBV7-9 with TRBJ2-1, with D unclear. The V end lost 0 bases, the J end lost 4 bases, and 7 bases lay between the germline ends. The CDR3 loop spans 14 amino acids. CDR1 SEHNR and CDR2 FQNEAQ come from the germline V gene (reference sequence). Full variable domain (outside the CDR3, taken from reference TRBV7-9 and TRBJ2-1): DTGVSQNPRHKITKRGQNVTFRCDPISEHNRLYWYRQTLGQGPEFLTYFQNEAQLEKSRLLSDRFSAERPKGSFSTLEIQRTEQGDSAMYLCASSLAGEYNEQFFGPGTRLTVL.

This rearrangement joins TRBV19 to TRBJ2-1, with D tentatively TRBD2 (6 bases). Germline V gene sequence: CDR1 LNHDA, CDR2 SQIVND (reference sequence). V lost 3 bases, J lost 4 bases, and 16 bases lay in between. CDR3 size: 16 residues. CDR3 sequence (DNA): TGTGCCAGTAGTATTTCCGGGTTTGGGGGGTACAATGAGCAGTTCTTC. It codes for CASSISGFGGYNEQFF.

This rearrangement joins TRBV29-1 to TRBJ1-5; TRBD1 is a possible D gene (5 bases). The germline gives CDR1 SQVTM, CDR2 ANQGSEA. There are 13 residues in the CDR3. Trimming pared 8 bases from V and 1 base from J, leaving 12 bases between. The CDR3 loop reads CSISGGSNQPQHF. In DNA form, the CDR3 reads TGCAGCATCTCCGGGGGAAGCAATCAGCCCCAGCATTTT.

The chain is built from TRBV27 and TRBJ2-7; D may be TRBD1 or TRBD2 (5 bases each). V dropped 3 bases and J dropped 6 bases, with 12 bases sitting between them. Germline assignment: CDR1 MNHEY and CDR2 SMNVEV (reference sequence). This CDR3 has 13 residues. The CDR3 DNA sequence: TGTGCCAGCAGTTTTCAGGGACCGTCCGAGCAGTACTTC. Its protein is CASSFQGPSEQYF.

The CDR3 is CASSAGPLGEQYF. CDR3 sequence (DNA): TGTGCCAGCAGCGCAGGACCCCTCGGGGAGCAGTACTTC. The rearrangement uses TRBV7-9 and TRBJ2-7; no definite D call. Between the trimmed V and J ends, which lost 5 bases and 7 bases, there was a span of 15 bases. This CDR3 is built from 13 residues. Germline CDR1 and CDR2: SEHNR and FQNEAQ (reference sequence).

The gene calls are TRBV5-6 and TRBJ1-2, with a possible D match to TRBD1 (5 bases). The CDR3 has 14 residues. Germline V gene lookup returns CDR1 SGHDT and CDR2 YYEEEE. The germline V and J ends were trimmed by 3 bases and 8 bases, with 17 bases remaining between them. DNA of the CDR3: TGTGCCAGCAGCTCCGGGACGGTGATTTGGGGCTACACCTTC. Translation: CASSSGTVIWGYTF.

The chain carries TRBV19 and TRBJ2-5, with D possibly matching TRBD1 (7 bases). This CDR3 has 14 amino acids. V was pared by 4 bases and J by 3 bases, with 12 bases between. Germline-derived CDR1 and CDR2 are LNHDA and SQIVND (reference sequence). This chain's CDR3 is CASSTGGGEETQYF. The CDR3 DNA sequence: TGTGCCAGTAGTACAGGAGGGGGCGAAGAGACCCAGTACTTC.

This chain connects TRBV7-2 to TRBJ2-1; either TRBD1 or TRBD2 may supply D (5 bases each). Trimming left V 5 bases short and J 1 base short, with 9 bases between. The V gene's germline CDR1 is SGHTA and CDR2 FQGNSA. The CDR3 is 14 amino acids. CDR3 in amino acids: CASSPGASYNEQFF. The CDR3 DNA reads TGTGCCAGCAGCCCCGGGGCTTCCTACAATGAGCAGTTCTTC.

V gene TRBV5-6 combines with J gene TRBJ2-2; 7 nucleotides agree with TRBD2. Looked up from germline, CDR1 is SGHDT and CDR2 is YYEEEE. V was clipped by 6 bases and J by 0 bases; unmatched bases: 8. CDR3 length: 16 residues. The DNA for the CDR3 is TGTGCCAGCACTGGAGCGGGGATCGCGAACACCGGGGAGCTGTTTTTT. Translation: CASTGAGIANTGELFF.

The V gene is TRBV7-2, the J gene TRBJ1-6; D call uncertain. The CDR3 covers 15 residues. Trimming removed 5 bases at V and 4 bases at J, with 12 bases between. Germline V gene sequence: CDR1 SGHTA, CDR2 FQGNSA. CDR3 nucleotides: TGTGCCAGCAGCCGGGAGACCGATTATAATTCACCCCTCCACTTT. Residues: CASSRETDYNSPLHF.

This chain links TRBV30 with TRBJ2-3; D unclear. CDR3 length: 12 amino acids. Germline V gene data show CDR1 as GTSNPN and CDR2 as SVGIG (reference sequence). V was trimmed by 5 bases and J by 6 bases, leaving 12 bases between them. Written as DNA, the CDR3 is TGTGCCTGGTCCGCACCCGTCGATACGCAGTATTTT. The encoded protein is CAWSAPVDTQYF.